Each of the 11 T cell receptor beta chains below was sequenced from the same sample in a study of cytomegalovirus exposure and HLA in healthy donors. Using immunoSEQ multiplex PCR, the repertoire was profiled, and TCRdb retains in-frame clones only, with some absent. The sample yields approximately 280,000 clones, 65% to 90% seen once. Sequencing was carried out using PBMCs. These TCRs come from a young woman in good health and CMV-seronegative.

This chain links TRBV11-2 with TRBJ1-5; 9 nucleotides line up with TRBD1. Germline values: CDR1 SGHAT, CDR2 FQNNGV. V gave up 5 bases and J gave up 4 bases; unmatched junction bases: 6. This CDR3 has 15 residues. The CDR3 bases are TGTGCCAGCAGCCCGGGACAGGGAGAGAATCAGCCCCAGCATTTT. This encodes CASSPGQGENQPQHF.

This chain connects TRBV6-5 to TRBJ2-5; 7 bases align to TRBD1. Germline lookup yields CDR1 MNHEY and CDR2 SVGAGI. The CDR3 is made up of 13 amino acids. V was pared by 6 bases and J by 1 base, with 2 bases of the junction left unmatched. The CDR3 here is CASRGTAQETQYF. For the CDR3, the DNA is TGTGCCAGCAGGGGGACAGCCCAAGAGACCCAGTACTTC.

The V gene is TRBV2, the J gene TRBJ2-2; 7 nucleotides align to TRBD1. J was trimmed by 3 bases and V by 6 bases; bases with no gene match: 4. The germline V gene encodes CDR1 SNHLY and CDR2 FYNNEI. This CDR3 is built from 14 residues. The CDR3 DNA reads TGTGCCAGCAGCCGGGACAGACACACCGGGGAGCTGTTTTTT. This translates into CASSRDRHTGELFF.

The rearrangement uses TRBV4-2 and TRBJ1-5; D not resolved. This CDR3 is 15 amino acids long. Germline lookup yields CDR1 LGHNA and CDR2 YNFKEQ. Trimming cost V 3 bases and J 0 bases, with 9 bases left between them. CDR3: CASSQGGSSNQPQHF. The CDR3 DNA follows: TGTGCCAGCAGCCAGGGAGGGTCTAGCAATCAGCCCCAGCATTTT.

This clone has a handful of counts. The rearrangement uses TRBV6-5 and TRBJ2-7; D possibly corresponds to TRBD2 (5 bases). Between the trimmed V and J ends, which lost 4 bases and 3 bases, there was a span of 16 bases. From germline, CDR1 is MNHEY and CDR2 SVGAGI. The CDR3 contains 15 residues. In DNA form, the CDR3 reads TGTGCCAGCAGTTCCTACGGGATTCCATTCTACGAGCAGTACTTC. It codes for CASSSYGIPFYEQYF.

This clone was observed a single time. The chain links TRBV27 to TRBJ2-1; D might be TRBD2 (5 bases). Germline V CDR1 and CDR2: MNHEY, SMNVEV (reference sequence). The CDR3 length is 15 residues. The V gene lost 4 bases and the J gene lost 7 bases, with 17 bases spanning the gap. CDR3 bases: TGTGCCAGCAGTTCACTACTAGGACTGGGGAATGAGCAGTTCTTC. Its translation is CASSSLLGLGNEQFF.

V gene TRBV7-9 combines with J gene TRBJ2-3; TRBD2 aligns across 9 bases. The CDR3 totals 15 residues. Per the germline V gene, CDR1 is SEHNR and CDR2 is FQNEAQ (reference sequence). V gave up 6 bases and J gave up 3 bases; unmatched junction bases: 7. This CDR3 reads CASRQREEGTDTQYF. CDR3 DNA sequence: TGTGCCAGCAGACAGCGGGAGGAGGGGACAGATACGCAGTATTTT.

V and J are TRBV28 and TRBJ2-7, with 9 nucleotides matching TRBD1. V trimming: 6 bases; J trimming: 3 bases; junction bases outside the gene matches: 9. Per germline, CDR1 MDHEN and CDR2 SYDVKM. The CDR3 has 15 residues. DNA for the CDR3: TGTGCCAGCAGCCTGCCTGGGACAGGGAGCTACGAGCAGTACTTC. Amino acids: CASSLPGTGSYEQYF.

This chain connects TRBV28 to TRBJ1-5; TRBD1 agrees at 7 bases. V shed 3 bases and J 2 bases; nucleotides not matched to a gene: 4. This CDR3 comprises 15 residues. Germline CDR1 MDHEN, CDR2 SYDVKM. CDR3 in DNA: TGTGCCAGCAGTTTTGAGGGGGCTCGCAATCAGCCCCAGCATTTT. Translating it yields CASSFEGARNQPQHF.

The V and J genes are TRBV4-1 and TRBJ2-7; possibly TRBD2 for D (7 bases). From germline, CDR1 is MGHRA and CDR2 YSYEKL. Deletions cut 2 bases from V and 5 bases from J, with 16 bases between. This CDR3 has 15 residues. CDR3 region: CASSQTGRERDEQYF. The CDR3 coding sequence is TGCGCCAGCAGCCAAACAGGGAGGGAGAGAGACGAGCAGTACTTC.

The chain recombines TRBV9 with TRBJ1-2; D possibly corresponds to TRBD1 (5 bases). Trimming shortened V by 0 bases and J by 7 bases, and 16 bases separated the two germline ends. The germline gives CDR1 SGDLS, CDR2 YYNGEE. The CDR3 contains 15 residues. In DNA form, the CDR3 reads TGTGCCAGCAGCGTAGCGGGCAGGGTAATTGCTGGCTACACCTTC. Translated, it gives CASSVAGRVIAGYTF.